This T cell receptor beta chain was identified during a study of cytomegalovirus exposure and HLA in healthy donors (dated by TCRdb to 2015 to 2018). A note on the overall study: An earlier analysis of several hundred of the donors reported about 290 Gb of sequence data and 117 million unique TCR beta sequences from 150 million to 200 million T cells. Typing coverage differed by locus: A, B, C, DRB1 and DQB1 were typed in roughly 620-640 donors, DQA1 in 522, DPA1 in 600 to 610, and DPB1 in 472. On average, roughly 240,000 unique TCR beta nucleotide sequences were sequenced per donor among a few hundred genotyped donors of the cohort, with roughly 18% of those sequences being non-productive. The study profiled the T cell repertoires of more than 500 subjects by immunosequencing and related them to cytomegalovirus serostatus. The aim of the study was to test whether cataloging public T cell receptors could identify signatures of past pathogen exposure. Approximately 330 gigabases of sequencing data and 91 million or so unique TCR sequences made up an early release that covered 640 HLA-typed donors. Four or five DR-DQ haplotypes were handled as single units for association and clustering, since linkage in the cohort was strong. HLA typing covered class I and class II loci at four-digit resolution. In a later genetic analysis, genome-wide SNP genotypes for about 55% of the roughly 700 donors were used, and that subset was treated as a discovery cohort. Donor age, sex, ethnicity and CMV serostatus were compiled together with the repertoire data. Rather than using new phenotypic data, the later analysis identified candidate immune exposures from TCR beta sequences and from how often those sequences occurred across donors. Along with the roughly 610-subject first cohort, a separate validation cohort of roughly 110 different subjects was used. The genetic ancestry cluster associated with self-reported Caucasian donors included 70% to 85% of the 350 to 500 genotyped donors. The study combined high-throughput TCR immunosequencing, statistical association of individual TCRs with disease status, and machine learning to predict cytomegalovirus infection status. To study patterns of TCR occurrence, a later analysis re-analyzed previously published TCR beta repertoires from hundreds of donors and added high-resolution HLA genotyping. An earlier analysis of 587 of the donors used high-throughput TCR beta sequencing to judge whether each TCR beta V gene segment behaved as functional or pseudogenic. All discovery cohort repertoires had been generated on a single sequencing platform. Summary of the overall study and its limitations: Correlated functional status among segregating V segments might reflect linkage disequilibrium, but an unknown experimental factor could not be ruled out. Specific HLA alleles were associated with 15,000 to 20,000 TCR beta sequences at a false discovery rate of 0.05 in a later analysis. A further reported finding was that TCR beta sequences accurately predicted the HLA-A and HLA-B alleles for most subjects in the first cohort. The study gave a list of 150 to 200 TCR beta chains associated with cytomegalovirus. Cytomegalovirus status was reported to be diagnosed by the classifier with high specificity and sensitivity in both the original and validation cohorts. A later analysis found that most CMV-associated TCR beta chains appeared HLA-restricted, with HLA associations seemingly driven largely by CMV exposure. Assigning TCR associations to individual alleles was difficult when HLA alleles, especially DR and DQ, strongly co-occurred. Roughly uniform sequencing depth across donors was assumed in presence/absence analyses, although this assumption may not hold. In a later analysis, TCR association rates were found to vary across HLA loci, with the most associated TCRs seen for DRB1 alleles and the fewest for HLA-C alleles. While some public TCRs were present in many individuals, most TCR sequences turned up only very rarely across donors. The authors suggested that the approach could potentially be generalized to other disease states and immunological phenotypes. Several of the top co-occurrence clusters appeared to be linked to parvovirus B19, influenza, CMV and Epstein-Barr virus, according to a later analysis. HLA typing was unavailable for some donors at each locus, so association tests used only the typed subset. An association between a missense DCLRE1C variant and V-gene and J-gene trimming of TCR beta chains was found in a later genetic analysis and replicated in an independent cohort. This cohort had only TCR beta chains sequenced, and the lack of alpha or paired-chain data limited which features could be detected. According to a later genetic analysis, donors in an Asian-associated ancestry cluster had fewer N-insertions in productive TCRs than the approximately 710-donor mean. The sequencing pipeline was judged likely to have produced a cluster of highly shared sequence variants as a technical artifact. Broadly in line with IMGT annotations, most TCR beta V segments showed up in productive rearrangements about 87% or about 30% of the time in an earlier analysis of approximately 640 of the donors. Three of the identified cytomegalovirus-associated TCR beta chains were confirmed in vitro to be specific for cytomegalovirus antigens. Some 16 rarely observed V segments, including chromosome 9 orphons, were excluded from the earlier analysis of about 610 of the donors because counts were too low. The only immune exposure information available for the cohort was CMV serostatus. Compared with equally common non-associated chains, HLA-associated TCR beta chains in a later analysis were more clonally expanded and had lower generation probabilities.

The cohort was made up of 500 to 800 healthy bone marrow donors. At the time of sampling, every cohort member was nominally healthy, though immune exposures that went unrecorded were likely present. The donor tested CMV seronegative and was one of the 352 seronegative cohort members. A peripheral blood sample was provided by each donor, and peripheral blood mononuclear cells were used for TCR beta sequencing. The Qiagen DNeasy Blood Extraction Kit was used to extract genomic DNA from the blood cell samples. In regard to this clone: Its cognate antigen has yet to be identified. Base quality data are lacking; no much larger clone is found one base away.

The method was the immunoSEQ multiplex PCR assay. The multiplex PCR relied on a mix of 60 forward primers for TCR Vbeta segments and 13 reverse primers for TCR Jbeta segments. The CDR3 region of rearranged TCR beta genes was amplified from genomic DNA by a multiplex PCR assay. The Illumina HiSeq System was used to sequence the amplified TCR beta libraries as 87-base-pair reads. Per the authors' processing: A later analysis counted about 76 million unique TCR beta chains across the 700 or so repertoires, and roughly 10 million of these chains were shared by at least two donors. A nearest-neighbor algorithm error-corrected the raw reads and collapsed the reads into unique sequences, merging closely related sequences to remove PCR and sequencing errors. Alignment of CDR3 sequences to IMGT reference sequences was used to assign V, D and J gene segments. For a sequence to be retained, at least a six-nucleotide match to both a V gene segment and a J gene segment was required. Rearrangements were called productive when the CDR3 lacked stop codons and stayed in frame with V and J; all others were non-productive. Following IMGT convention, CDR3 was defined as the stretch from the second conserved V-encoded cysteine to the conserved J-encoded phenylalanine. The earlier analysis of about 640 of the donors excluded any sequence lacking an unambiguous match to a single V gene segment. In an earlier analysis of 587 of the donors, a V segment was called functional when productive rearrangements were above 56.7%, and segregating when the standard deviation between donors exceeded 5%. To diagnose cytomegalovirus status from the catalog of TCR beta chain sequences, a statistical classification framework was built. V and J gene assignment, in a later analysis, came from comparing TCR nucleotide sequences with IMGT/GENE-DB human TR gene sequences. Using the TCRdist pipeline, a later analysis assigned CDR3 sequences along with most-parsimonious VDJ recombination scenarios. In a later analysis, every TCR beta chain was defined by the combination of its CDR3 amino acid sequence and its V-gene family, and reads without a unique V-gene family were dropped. To address suspected cross-contamination and a sequencing artifact, a later analysis removed roughly 580 highly shared, low-generation-probability nucleotide sequences. A later analysis calculated a clonal expansion index for each public chain from normalized within-repertoire ranks of inferred template counts. Generation probabilities in a later analysis came from a VDJ recombination model fitted to out-of-frame rearrangements, and those results were checked against IGoR. In a later analysis, TCR-TCR, TCR-HLA and TCR-CMV co-occurrence was scored with hypergeometric tests, and a repertoire-size bias correction was applied to TCR pairs. A later analysis estimated false discovery rates by permuting HLA or CMV assignments 20 times. In a later analysis, co-occurring TCRs were grouped with DBSCAN, and TCRdist sequence similarity was added when clustering was performed within HLA-allele-positive subsets. Repertoires with fewer than 30,000 or more than 120,000 public chains were left out of co-occurrence clustering, as were five repertoires with anomalous nucleotide sharing. TCRdb took this table from immuneACCESS and kept in-frame rearrangements with V and J called. Such tables lack part of the clones; where checked against another copy, unresolved V genes explain under half of the gap, and the rest is unexplained. V and J calls and clone size follow that table, whereas D and trimming were derived from the DNA. The sample yields some 200,000 clones; less than 85% were counted once. The ten largest account for 0.5% to 0.8% of the sample.

The sequenced sample consisted of PBMCs. This clonotype was sampled from a boy aged 10-17 years in good health and CMV-seronegative.

The sequenced DNA: TGTGCCAGCTCACCAGGCCAAGGGGGCGCTGGCGGGGAGCTGTTTTTT. This encodes CASSPGQGGAGGELFF. The chain is made from TRBV18 and TRBJ2-2; 7 junctional bases match TRBD1. The germline V gene supplies CDR1 KGHSH and CDR2 LQKENI. The CDR3 covers 16 residues, taking in both the cysteine and the phenylalanine. The only DNA kept is the CDR3, 48 bases in frame from the first base. V is pruned by 2 bases and J by 7 bases, leaving 10 bases of the junction without a gene match.